This T cell receptor (beta chain) stems from a study of T cells in Graves' hyperthyroidism and ophthalmopathy. TCR beta CDR3 sequences were amplified from RNA transcripts. Using the HTBI primer set, a first-round RT-PCR was run on the TCR CDR3. TCRdb processed the multiplex PCR reads anew with MiXCR; each CDR3 protein has one entry. Among 620,000 or so distinct CDR3 sequences listed, roughly 15% were seen once. This CDR3 is 12 amino acids long. CDR1 is WSHSY, CDR2 SAAADI, per germline. Deletions cut 10 bases from V and 2 bases from J, with 12 bases between. This clonotype was counted only a few times. This clonotype was sampled from a woman in her fifties or sixties with Graves' ophthalmopathy. Sequencing was performed on blood. The rearrangement joins TRBV10-2 to TRBJ2-7, with D perhaps matching TRBD1 or TRBD2 (7 bases each). CDR3 DNA sequence: TGCGCCACCCAGGGGGGGACCTACGAGCAGTACTTC. It is translated as CATQGGTYEQYF.